These 12 T cell receptor beta chains were all obtained from the same sample, sequenced in a study of T cells in Graves' hyperthyroidism and ophthalmopathy. Using RNA transcripts as the source, TCR beta CDR3 regions were amplified. RT-PCR in the first round (using the HTBI primer set) targeted the TCR CDR3. One entry per CDR3 protein results from TCRdb running MiXCR on the multiplex PCR reads. The sample holds about 290,000 distinct CDR3 sequences, approximately 15% seen once. Source material: blood. The receptors originated from a woman in her sixties with Graves' ophthalmopathy.

In this sample, this clonotype turned up many times. The chain couples TRBV9 to TRBJ2-3, with D perhaps matching TRBD1 (5 bases). The V and J ends lost 0 bases and 2 bases respectively, with 13 bases between them. Germline V gene lookup returns CDR1 SGDLS and CDR2 YYNGEE. The CDR3 is made up of 16 amino acids. In DNA, the CDR3 is TGTGCCAGCAGCGTAGCTCAGGGCGGACCCACAGATACGCAGTATTTT. Residues: CASSVAQGGPTDTQYF.

J is TRBJ2-1 and V is TRBV14; 9 bases agree with TRBD2. The CDR3 runs 16 residues. The V segment lost 3 bases and the J segment 1 base; nucleotides outside the gene matches: 4. CDR1 and CDR2 from the germline V gene are SGHDN and FVKESK. The CDR3 spells CASSHPSGRSYNEQFF. Here the CDR3 DNA reads TGTGCCAGCAGCCACCCCAGCGGGAGGTCCTACAATGAGCAGTTCTTC.

This clonotype was counted ten times or more. V usage is TRBV12-3 or TRBV12-4 and J usage is TRBJ2-2; 7 nucleotides line up with TRBD2. The CDR3 is made up of 14 amino acids. V was pared by 7 bases and J by 3 bases, with 5 bases of the junction left unmatched. The CDR3 DNA reads TGTGCCAGCAACCAAGCGGGACACACCGGGGAGCTGTTTTTT. It codes for CASNQAGHTGELFF.

This clonotype was recorded many times. The chain carries TRBV5-1 and TRBJ2-1; TRBD2 matches at 14 bases. The CDR3 runs to 19 residues. CDR1 and CDR2 (germline): SGHRS, YFSETQ. Trimming removed 4 bases from V and 2 bases from J; junction bases left unmatched: 11. The DNA for the CDR3 is TGCGCCAGCAGCCCGAGACTAGCGGGAGGGTTTTTTGCCTACAATGAGCAGTTCTTC. The encoded protein is CASSPRLAGGFFAYNEQFF.

V and J are TRBV19 and TRBJ1-2, with a weak D call TRBD1 (5 bases). The CDR3 has 13 residues. The germline V gene has CDR1 LNHDA and CDR2 SQIVND (reference sequence). This chain's CDR3 is CASREQGDYGYTF. The DNA for the CDR3 is TGTGCGTCACGGGAACAAGGGGACTATGGCTACACCTTC.

This clonotype came up many times. Here the CDR3 reads CASSHTGTSGSSEQFF. Here the CDR3 DNA reads TGTGCCAGCAGCCACACCGGGACTAGCGGGAGTTCTGAGCAGTTCTTC. This sequence joins TRBV3-1 and TRBJ2-1; 14 nucleotides align to TRBD2. J lost 9 bases, V lost 3 bases, and 7 bases had no gene match. Germline V gives CDR1 LGHDT, CDR2 YNNKEL (reference sequence). The CDR3 loop spans 16 amino acids.

Ten or more counts support this clonotype. The chain uses TRBV27 and TRBJ2-7; TRBD1 aligns across 10 bases. Trimming removed 5 bases from V and 4 bases from J; junction bases left unmatched: 8. The CDR3 runs 15 residues. Germline V lookup: CDR1 MNHEY, CDR2 SMNVEV (reference sequence). In DNA form, the CDR3 reads TGTGCCAGCAGTCTGACAGGGGGCGCGGCGTACGAGCAGTACTTC. The encoded protein is CASSLTGGAAYEQYF.

Here the CDR3 reads CASSQRQETQYF. The DNA of the CDR3 is TGTGCCAGCAGCCAGCGGCAAGAGACCCAGTACTTC. This chain uses TRBV3-1 with TRBJ2-5; D is undetermined. CDR3 length: 12 residues. Looked up from germline, CDR1 is LGHDT and CDR2 is YNNKEL (reference sequence). V dropped 3 bases and J dropped 2 bases, with 4 bases sitting between them.

In this sample, this clonotype turned up a few times. The chain combines TRBV5-1 with TRBJ1-6, with D possibly matching TRBD1 (6 bases). This CDR3 is 16 amino acids long. Germline V CDR1 and CDR2: SGHRS, YFSETQ. Trimming cost V 9 bases and J 6 bases, with 22 bases left between them. The CDR3 bases are TGCGCCACTCGGGGGGGGCCTCATGACGGTAATTCACCCCTCCACTTT. It specifies CATRGGPHDGNSPLHF.

Concerning this clonotype: It may be a read error: a sequence one base away is much more abundant. The chain recombines TRBV30 with TRBJ2-7, with TRBD1 matching over 10 bases. The CDR3 extends over 13 amino acids. Germline V gene data show CDR1 as GTSNPN and CDR2 as SVGIG (reference sequence). Trimming removed 5 bases from V and 5 bases from J; junction bases left unmatched: 6. Here the CDR3 DNA reads TGTGCCTGGGCTCGACAGGGGGCGGACGAGCAGTACTTC. As protein: CAWARQGADEQYF. Variable domain in full (rest from reference TRBV30 and TRBJ2-7): SQTIHQWPATLVQPVGSPLSLECTVEGTSNPNLYWYRQAAGRGLQLLFYSVGIGQISSEVPQNLSASRPQDRQFILSSKKLLLSDSGFYLCAWARQGADEQYFGPGTRLTVT.

The table lists this clonotype with many counts. The J gene is TRBJ2-7, the V gene TRBV6-1; 10 bases map to TRBD2. Germline V gene data show CDR1 as MNHNS and CDR2 as SASEGT. The CDR3 is 13 residues long. The V gene end was trimmed by 7 bases and the J gene end by 5 bases; junction bases not matched to a gene: 5. This chain's CDR3 is CASKAGGPHEQYF. CDR3 nucleotide sequence: TGTGCCAGCAAAGCGGGAGGGCCCCACGAGCAGTACTTC.

This clonotype was picked up many times. This chain uses TRBV18 with TRBJ1-1; 7 positions agree with TRBD1. The V segment lost 4 bases and the J segment 1 base; nucleotides outside the gene matches: 6. Germline loops: CDR1 KGHSH, CDR2 LQKENI. This CDR3 has 15 residues. In nucleotides, the CDR3 is TGTGCCAGCTCACTCCTCACAGGGGCGAACACTGAAGCTTTCTTT. Translating gives CASSLLTGANTEAFF.